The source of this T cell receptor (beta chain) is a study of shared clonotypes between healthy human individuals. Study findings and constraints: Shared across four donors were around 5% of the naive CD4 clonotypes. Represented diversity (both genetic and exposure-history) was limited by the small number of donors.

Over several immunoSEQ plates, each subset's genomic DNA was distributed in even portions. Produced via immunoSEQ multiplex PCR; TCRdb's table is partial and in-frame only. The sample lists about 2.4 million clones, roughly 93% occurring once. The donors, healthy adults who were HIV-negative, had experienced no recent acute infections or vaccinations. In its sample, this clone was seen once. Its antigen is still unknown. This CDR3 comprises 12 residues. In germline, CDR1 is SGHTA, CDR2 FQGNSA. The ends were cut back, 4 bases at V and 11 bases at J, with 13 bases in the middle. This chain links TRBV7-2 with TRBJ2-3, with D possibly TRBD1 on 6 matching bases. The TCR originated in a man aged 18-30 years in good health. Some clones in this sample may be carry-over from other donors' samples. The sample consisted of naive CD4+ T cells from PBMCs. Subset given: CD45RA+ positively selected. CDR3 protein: CASSSLGQMQYF. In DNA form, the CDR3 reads TGTGCCAGCAGCTCACTTGGACAGATGCAGTATTTT.